One sample yielded the 2 T cell receptor beta chains listed below, sequenced in a study of Ad26.COV2.S vaccination and SARS-CoV-2 variants. Treatment described: some 20 received Ad26.COV2.S at low or high dose, single or two shots; several received placebo; per-sample allocation not given. Day 63 following the first vaccine or placebo injection was when the samples were taken. Sequencing used immunoSEQ multiplex PCR; TCRdb keeps in-frame clones, though not all of them. This table has about 400,000 clones, approximately 90% appearing once. This specimen was peripheral blood, taken in a trial of Ad26.COV2.S vaccine versus placebo. Receptors were obtained from a person aged 18-60 years who received the Ad26.COV2.S COVID-19 vaccine or a placebo.

The rearrangement joins TRBV5-5 to TRBJ2-2; no definite D call. There are 13 residues in the CDR3. Trimming stripped 6 bases from V and 4 bases from J, with 10 bases between. Looked up from germline, CDR1 is SGHKS and CDR2 is YYEKEE (reference sequence). CDR3 residues: CASTLGITGELFF. Here the CDR3 DNA reads TGTGCCAGCACCCTGGGGATCACCGGGGAGCTGTTTTTT.

V gene TRBV6-5 combines with J gene TRBJ2-7; tentative D call: TRBD1 (5 bases). The V and J ends lost 8 bases and 6 bases respectively, with 17 bases between them. Germline V gene data show CDR1 as MNHEY and CDR2 as SVGAGI. This CDR3 contains 13 residues. For the CDR3, the DNA is TGTGCCAGCCGGGCAGGGTTCAATTCCGAGCAGTACTTC. Its protein is CASRAGFNSEQYF.